The T cell receptor beta chain under discussion was sequenced for a study of identical twins (dated by TCRdb to about 2016). About the investigation overall: TCR alpha and beta repertoires from monozygotic twins, unrelated adults of various ages and cord blood were deep-sequenced to test whether fetal clonotypes persist. Replicate twin experiments were performed at different times using different library preparation protocols to rule out contamination. Study-wide findings and limitations: The excess sharing between twins in beta out-of-frame sequences was weaker because fewer shared sequences reduced the signal-to-noise ratio. Conclusions relied on cross-sectional statistical analysis, since the same donors could not be followed over many years. Fewer insertions were carried by abundant cord blood beta clonotypes; a weaker similar trend was observed in young adult naive repertoires, while no such trend was observed in memory repertoires. Compared with coincidental sharing between unrelated individuals, out-of-frame TCR alpha sequences shared between twins had an excess of sequences with low generation probability. Zero-insertion analyses could be partly confounded by invariant T cells such as MAIT and iNKT, although diverse VJ usage argued against such confounding for most clonotypes. Out-of-frame TCR alpha sharing in monozygotic twins was systematically underestimated by recombination models, whereas sharing between unrelated individuals was in agreement with the recombination models.

The germline V gene yields SQVTM for CDR1 and ANQGSEA for CDR2. V loses 6 bases, J loses 1 base, and the germline ends lie 12 bases apart. The CDR3 measures 13 amino acids from cysteine to phenylalanine. The retained sequence is limited to the CDR3, 39 bases, with the frame set at the first base. The library relied on 5' RACE. The instrument was an Illumina HiSeq 2000. A universal primer binding site was added through template switching, and the final cDNA carried a unique molecular identifier so that TCR cDNA molecules could be counted accurately. First-strand cDNA for TCR alpha and beta chains was synthesized from specific primers in the conserved constant-segment region. To control for contamination, each cDNA library was double barcoded with a SMART-Mk sample barcode plus Illumina barcodes. TruSeq adapter sequences and Illumina sample barcodes were added in two successive PCR steps. The Illumina HiSeq platform was used with custom primers to sequence TCR alpha and beta cDNA libraries. The paper's data handling went like this. MiGEC processed the raw reads to extract unique molecular identifiers, while MiXCR was used to determine the CDR3 positions. For each individual, recombination models were inferred using an EM algorithm with the repgenHMM and IGoR tools. The analysis of shared clonotypes was done with the tcR package in R, with sharing normalized by the product of cloneset sizes. To study raw recombination free of thymic and clonal selection effects, out-of-frame nonproductive sequences were analyzed. The public reads were run again by TCRdb, first through fastp at Q25 and then through MiXCR, and only productive beta chains were kept. For every CDR3 protein sequence, its rows merge into one entry that carries the most common genes and DNA. The V and J calls were not made by the authors but by TCRdb's processing. Recorded for this sample are about 900,000 distinct CDR3 sequences; about 12% of them occurred a single time. The ten largest clones capture around 1.6% of the sample.

This clonotype was seen only a few times. No cognate antigen has been identified for it. Per-base qualities were not stored, and no clone one base away is much larger. Every donor was a healthy Caucasian. Three pairs of female monozygotic twins, all aged about 18 to 30 years, were included in the twin cohort. RNA for TCR libraries was isolated from peripheral blood mononuclear cells. The same specimen was also included in a second study, on yellow fever vaccine responses in identical twins. Reported in the second study: According to the authors, in identical twins the way T cells responded to vaccination appeared partly convergent and partly personalized. In the study, vaccine-responding T cell clones were precisely tracked in identical twins.

The material sequenced was PBMCs. Rearrangement joined TRBV29-1 to TRBJ1-1; the D region possibly corresponds to TRBD1 (5 bases align). The clonotype comes from a woman aged 18 to 35 in good health. The DNA sequence follows: TGCAGCGTGGCCCCGGGACGGAACACTGAAGCTTTCTTT. Protein translation: CSVAPGRNTEAFF.